The 17 T cell receptor beta chains presented below share a single source sample, sequenced in a study of beta chain features in type 1 diabetes. The investigators reverse transcribed all of the isolated RNA, so they sequenced expressed TCRB transcripts. The data were produced by immunoSEQ multiplex PCR, yet TCRdb's version contains in-frame clones alone and is incomplete. The sample lists about 930,000 clones; roughly 16% were seen once. Sequencing used naive CD4+ T cells from blood. The receptors originated from a woman between 18 and 30 years old in good health.

CDR3 bases: TGTGCCAGCAGTTTGCATAACCCCTACGAGCAGTACTTC. Translated, it gives CASSLHNPYEQYF. J is TRBJ2-7 and V is TRBV28; no clear D gene. The length of the CDR3 is 13 residues. Germline CDR1 MDHEN, CDR2 SYDVKM. With 3 bases removed from V and 2 bases from J, the gap between germline ends came to 8 bases.

This clone was picked up one time. The V call is TRBV28, the J call TRBJ2-5; 8 bases agree with TRBD2. The CDR3 contains 14 residues. The germline CDR1 and CDR2 sequences are MDHEN and SYDVKM. V lost 5 bases and J lost 0; bases outside the gene matches: 2. The CDR3 DNA sequence: TGTGCCAGCAGTGCTAGCGGGTACCAAGAGACCCAGTACTTC. This codes for CASSASGYQETQYF. The entire variable domain, with the rest obtained from reference TRBV28 and TRBJ2-5, is as follows: DVKVTQSSRYLVKRTGEKVFLECVQDMDHENMFWYRQDPGLGLRLIYFSYDVKMKEKGDIPEGYSVSREKKERFSLILESASTNQTSMYLCASSASGYQETQYFGPGTRLLVL.

This clone showed up just a few times. The V call is TRBV28, the J call TRBJ2-2; D not resolved. This CDR3 comprises 12 residues. The V gene lost 3 bases and the J gene lost 5 bases, with 4 bases spanning the gap. Germline CDR1 is MDHEN and CDR2 is SYDVKM. The CDR3 DNA reads as TGTGCCAGCAGTTTGGTTACCGGGGAGCTGTTTTTT. As protein: CASSLVTGELFF. Using reference TRBV28 and TRBJ2-2 for the parts outside the CDR3, the full variable domain is DVKVTQSSRYLVKRTGEKVFLECVQDMDHENMFWYRQDPGLGLRLIYFSYDVKMKEKGDIPEGYSVSREKKERFSLILESASTNQTSMYLCASSLVTGELFFGEGSRLTVL.

This clone was picked up one time. The rearrangement joins TRBV1 to TRBJ2-6; the table calls TRBD1, which could not be checked here. TRBV1 is a pseudogene locus. The CDR3 totals 21 residues. The CDR3 is CTSSQILRTALISSGANVLTF. Written as DNA, the CDR3 is TGCACCAGCAGCCAGATTTTGCGGACAGCCCTCATCAGCTCTGGGGCCAACGTCCTGACTTTC.

The rearrangement links TRBV7-2 to TRBJ1-2; D unresolved. V was cut by 1 base and J by 4 bases, with 7 bases left in between. The CDR3 loop spans 13 amino acids. Germline loops: CDR1 SGHTA, CDR2 FQGNSA. For the CDR3, the DNA is TGTGCCAGCAGCTTAGGTTTATCCTATGGCTACACCTTC. Its protein product is CASSLGLSYGYTF.

In this sample, this clone turned up a few times. This chain joins TRBV5-1 and TRBJ1-4; no reliable D call. The CDR3 is 14 amino acids. V was trimmed by 2 bases and J by 6 bases, leaving 11 bases between them. Germline loops: CDR1 SGHRS, CDR2 YFSETQ. CDR3 loop: CASSFQSQDEKLFF. DNA of the CDR3: TGCGCCAGCAGCTTCCAGAGTCAAGATGAAAAACTGTTTTTT.

There are a few counts of this clone. The J gene is TRBJ2-5, the V gene TRBV7-2; D might be TRBD1 (5 bases). Trimming took 4 bases from V and 5 from J, leaving 11 bases between them. This CDR3 spans 13 amino acids. CDR1 and CDR2 (germline): SGHTA, FQGNSA. CDR3 nucleotide sequence: TGTGCCAGCAGCTCCGGACAAGGGGAGACCCAGTACTTC. Its translation: CASSSGQGETQYF.

This clone was found a few times. The V gene is TRBV27, the J gene TRBJ2-5; D tentatively fits TRBD1 or TRBD2 (6 bases each). Germline CDR1 and CDR2: MNHEY and SMNVEV (reference sequence). V dropped 0 bases and J dropped 4 bases, with 15 bases sitting between them. The CDR3 extends over 16 amino acids. The CDR3 protein is CASSLSIGGRRETQYF. Here the CDR3 DNA reads TGTGCCAGCAGTTTATCGATAGGGGGGAGACGAGAGACCCAGTACTTC.

This rearrangement joins TRBV9 to TRBJ1-3; D might be TRBD1 (5 bases). The CDR3 length is 17 residues. V gave up 0 bases and J gave up 0 bases, with 13 bases separating them. Germline CDR1 reads SGDLS; CDR2 reads YYNGEE. The CDR3 nucleotides read TGTGCCAGCAGCGTAGTTCCGGGGGGATTCTCTGGAAACACCATATATTTT. Residues: CASSVVPGGFSGNTIYF.

The sample holds a few counts of this clone. The chain uses TRBV7-2 and TRBJ1-2, with TRBD1 matching over 7 bases. The trim removed 3 bases at V and 3 bases at J, leaving 7 bases unmatched. CDR1 and CDR2 from the germline V gene are SGHTA and FQGNSA. CDR3 length: 15 residues. CDR3 in amino acids: CASSLQAGGDYGYTF. CDR3 nucleotide sequence: TGTGCCAGCAGCTTGCAGGCAGGGGGAGACTATGGCTACACCTTC.

The CDR3 loop is CASNLRGQQETQYF. DNA for the CDR3: TGTGCCAGCAACTTACGGGGGCAGCAAGAGACCCAGTACTTC. The genes are TRBV6-6 and TRBJ2-5, with D tentatively TRBD1 or TRBD2 (6 bases each). V was cut by 7 bases and J by 2 bases, with 14 bases left in between. This CDR3 has 14 residues. CDR1 is MNHNY and CDR2 is SVGAGI in the germline V gene (reference sequence).

This sequence joins TRBV6-5 and TRBJ2-1; D is perhaps TRBD1 or TRBD2 (5 bases each). Germline V CDR1 and CDR2: MNHEY, SVGAGI. This CDR3 comprises 15 residues. V shed 9 bases and J shed 2 bases, with 17 bases lying between them. In nucleotides, the CDR3 is TGTGCCAGGAAAACCCGGGACCAAACCTACAATGAGCAGTTCTTC. This encodes CARKTRDQTYNEQFF.

The chain carries TRBV9 and TRBJ2-5; D not resolved. TRBJ2-7 matches the DNA end more closely, so the J call is doubtful. Germline CDR1 is SGDLS and CDR2 is YYNGEE. The CDR3 is 15 amino acids. DNA for the CDR3: TGTGCCAGCAGCGTAGCTGGTGGGTACGGGTACGAGCAGTACTTC. Translating gives CASSVAGGYGYEQYF.

The chain employs TRBV7-2 and TRBJ1-2; D call uncertain. CDR1 is SGHTA and CDR2 is FQGNSA in the germline V gene. The V end lost 3 bases, the J end lost 8 bases, and 16 bases lay between the germline ends. The CDR3 length is 14 residues. The chain's CDR3 is CASSLTKAQRGYTF. CDR3 nucleotides: TGTGCCAGCAGCTTGACAAAAGCTCAGAGGGGCTACACCTTC.

This clone has more than one count but fewer than ten. Additional DNA sequences in this sample encode the identical CDR3. The chain recombines TRBV18 with TRBJ1-3; weak D call: TRBD1 (5 bases). Trimming pared 3 bases from V and 4 bases from J, leaving 10 bases between. The CDR3 totals 14 residues. Looked up from germline, CDR1 is KGHSH and CDR2 is LQKENI. In DNA form, the CDR3 reads TGTGCCAGCTCACCCGACAGTTCCGGAAACACCATATATTTT. This encodes CASSPDSSGNTIYF.

This clone appeared a few times. The V call is TRBV7-9, the J call TRBJ1-1, with D perhaps TRBD1 (5 bases). This CDR3 contains 14 residues. Trimming took 1 base from V and 2 from J, leaving 8 bases between them. Germline lookup yields CDR1 SEHNR and CDR2 FQNEAQ (reference sequence). Written as DNA, the CDR3 is TGTGCCAGCAGCTTAGAAGACAGCAACACTGAAGCTTTCTTT. Encoded protein: CASSLEDSNTEAFF.

This clone was detected only once. The chain is built from TRBV5-1 and TRBJ2-2; maybe TRBD1 (5 bases). The CDR3 is made up of 15 amino acids. V was clipped by 1 base and J by 5 bases, with 12 bases between them. Germline V gene sequence: CDR1 SGHRS, CDR2 YFSETQ. Here the CDR3 reads CASSLSARVTGELFF. CDR3 DNA: TGCGCCAGCAGCTTGTCGGCCAGGGTGACCGGGGAGCTGTTTTTT.